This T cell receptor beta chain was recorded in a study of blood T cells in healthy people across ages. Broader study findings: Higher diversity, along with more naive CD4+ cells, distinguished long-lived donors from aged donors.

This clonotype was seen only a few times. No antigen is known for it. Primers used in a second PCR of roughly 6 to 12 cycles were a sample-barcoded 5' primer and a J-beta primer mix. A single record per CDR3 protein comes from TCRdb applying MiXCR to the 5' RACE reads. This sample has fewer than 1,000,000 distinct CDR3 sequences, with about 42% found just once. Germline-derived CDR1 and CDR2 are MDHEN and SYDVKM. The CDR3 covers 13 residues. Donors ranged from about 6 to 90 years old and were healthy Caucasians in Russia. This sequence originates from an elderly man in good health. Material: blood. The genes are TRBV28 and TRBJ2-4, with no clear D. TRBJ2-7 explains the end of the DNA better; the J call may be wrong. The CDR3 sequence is CASSFPNNYEQYF. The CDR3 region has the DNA TGTGCCAGCAGTTTCCCAAACAACTACGAGCAGTACTTC.